The subject of this entry is one T cell receptor (beta chain). Its target is unknown. The sample originates from a study of shared clonotypes between healthy human individuals. Background on the study: Researchers drew samples from two women and a few men aged 18 to 49. Each donor had three CD4 naive, three CD4 memory, two CD8 naive and one CD8 memory plate.

General study findings and limits: Non-shared clonotypes were found to have lower generation probabilities than the clonotypes that were shared by all four of the sorted-subset donors.

Splitting of each subset's genomic DNA was done evenly across several immunoSEQ plates. The assay was immunoSEQ multiplex PCR, and TCRdb's table has in-frame clones only and misses some. The sample has 600,000 to 750,000 clones, 72% seen once. The germline CDR1 and CDR2 sequences are MNHEY and SVGAGI. The CDR3 has 15 residues. The ends were cut back, 2 bases at V and 6 bases at J, with 13 bases in the middle. This clonotype was obtained from a woman aged 25 to 39 in good health. The sample consisted of memory CD4+ T cells sorted from blood. Subset indicated: CD45RA-negative fraction. V is TRBV6-5 and J is TRBJ2-2; a weak D match, TRBD1 (8 bases). DNA for the CDR3: TGTGCCAGCAGTTACGACAGGGGAGGGTCCGGGGAGCTGTTTTTT. Encoded protein: CASSYDRGGSGELFF.